What follows is one T cell receptor beta chain and its context. Its antigen is unidentified. The data stem from a study of PD-1 blockade in classical Hodgkin lymphoma. Clones were sequenced by immunoSEQ multiplex PCR, and TCRdb holds only the in-frame ones, with some missing. The sample lists 17,000 or so clones; under 85% were seen once. Trimming at V came to 8 bases and at J to 3 bases, leaving 6 bases not matched to a gene. Germline-derived CDR1 and CDR2 are SEHNR and FQNEAQ (reference sequence). This CDR3 contains 13 residues. Brentuximab vedotin exposure varied, and every patient relapsed after autologous stem cell transplantation. The study recorded best responses of complete response, partial response or progressive disease. General study findings and limits: Partial responders and progressors had significantly lower baseline TCR diversity.

The chain employs TRBV7-9 and TRBJ1-1, with 7 bases identical to TRBD1. The sequences come from peripheral blood mononuclear cells (PBMCs), collected at baseline. The receptor's source is a human donor with classical Hodgkin lymphoma. The CDR3 is CASARRGDTEAFF. The CDR3 DNA reads as TGTGCCAGCGCCCGCAGGGGGGACACTGAAGCTTTCTTT.